The 2 T cell receptor beta chains below all came from one sample that was sequenced in a study of regulatory T cells in long-lasting Graves disease. Assembly of TCR beta libraries relied on iRepertoire HTBI primers together with Arm-PCR of CDR3 regions. TCRdb itself ran the multiplex PCR reads through MiXCR, one entry per CDR3 protein. The profile covers around 470,000 distinct CDR3 sequences, with 12% to 15% appearing a single time and over 15% taken by the ten largest. The time point here: newly diagnosed GD, antithyroid drugs for less than 3 months. The TCR library used RNA extracted from PBMCs. The same sample was also used in a study of T cells in Graves' hyperthyroidism and ophthalmopathy.

Material: peripheral blood mononuclear cells (PBMCs), obtained at new diagnosis, from a patient treated with antithyroid drugs. These receptors all stem from a woman between 45 and 65 years old with Graves disease.

This clonotype showed up just a few times. V gene TRBV27 combines with J gene TRBJ2-5, with D maybe TRBD2 (6 bases). V was cut by 5 bases and J by 2 bases, with 15 bases left in between. Looked up from germline, CDR1 is MNHEY and CDR2 is SMNVEV (reference sequence). This CDR3 comprises 15 residues. The CDR3 nucleotides read TGTGCCAGCAGTCCCAACGAGGCGGGACAAGAGACCCAGTACTTC. Protein sequence: CASSPNEAGQETQYF.

This clonotype was found many times. The chain recombines TRBV30 with TRBJ1-2; D perhaps matches TRBD1 (5 bases). This CDR3 is 16 amino acids long. Germline CDR1 reads GTSNPN; CDR2 reads SVGIG (reference sequence). Trimming removed 4 bases at V and 0 bases at J, with 18 bases between. CDR3 in amino acids: CAWIRQQLESNYGYTF. In DNA form, the CDR3 reads TGTGCCTGGATTAGACAGCAACTCGAATCTAACTATGGCTACACCTTC. Complete variable domain (other parts from reference TRBV30 and TRBJ1-2): SQTIHQWPATLVQPVGSPLSLECTVEGTSNPNLYWYRQAAGRGLQLLFYSVGIGQISSEVPQNLSASRPQDRQFILSSKKLLLSDSGFYLCAWIRQQLESNYGYTFGSGTRLTVV.